Listed below are T cell receptor beta chains from one sample, sequenced in a study of shared clonotypes between healthy human individuals. The protocol was immunoSEQ multiplex PCR, while the TCRdb copy is restricted to in-frame clones and leaves out a portion. The sample carries 550,000 to 650,000 clones, 90% to 97% recorded once. Sequenced: naive CD8+ T cells sorted from blood. These TCRs come from a woman aged 25 to 39 in good health. CDR3s include the opening cysteine and the closing phenylalanine or tryptophan. Fields, in order: J gene, D gene, V gene, CDR3 DNA, CDR3 protein. A D gene is named only where the DNA matches it firmly.

TRBJ2-3 - TRBV2 TGTGCCAGCAGGCGTCCAGGGAGAGATACGCAGTATTTT CASRRPGRDTQYF
TRBJ2-3 TRBD2 TRBV9 TGTGCCAGCAGCGCTGGGACTAGCGGGGGGGATACGCAGTATTTT CASSAGTSGGDTQYF
TRBJ1-5 - TRBV19 TGTGCCAGTAGTATAGCTCCCCAAAGCAATCAGCCCCAGCATTTT CASSIAPQSNQPQHF
TRBJ2-7 - TRBV7-9 TGTGCCAGCAGCTCCCGCCCGACTCGAGATATCTACGAGCAGTACTTC CASSSRPTRDIYEQYF
TRBJ1-3 - TRBV4-1 TGCGCCAGCAGCCCAGACCCCGGACCAAATGGAAACACCATATATTTT CASSPDPGPNGNTIYF
TRBJ1-3 TRBD1 TRBV5-1 TGCGCCAGCAGCTTACAGGGGGGCTTTTTTGCTGGAAACACCATATATTTT CASSLQGGFFAGNTIYF
TRBJ2-3 - TRBV13 TGTGCCAGCAGCAAGGGGCGCACAGATACGCAGTATTTT CASSKGRTDTQYF
TRBJ2-1 TRBD2 TRBV9 TGTGCCAGCAGCGAGGGAGCGGGAGGGTTCAATGAGCAGTTCTTC CASSEGAGGFNEQFF
TRBJ1-1 - TRBV2 TGTGCCAGCAGCGCGGACGGGAACACTGAAGCTTTCTTT CASSADGNTEAFF
TRBJ2-3 - TRBV19 TGTGCCAGTAGTAGGGGACAAAGCACAGATACGCAGTATTTT CASSRGQSTDTQYF
TRBJ2-3 - TRBV10-3 TGTGCCAGTCCGGGACTCCACGCAGATACGCAGTATTTT CASPGLHADTQYF
TRBJ2-1 TRBD2 TRBV29-1 TGCAGCGTTGAAGGGACTAGCGGGAGTCCGAACAATGAGCAGTTCTTC CSVEGTSGSPNNEQFF
TRBJ1-1 - TRBV4-1 TGCGCCAGCAGCCCAATGGGTAACCTGAACACTGAAGCTTTCTTT CASSPMGNLNTEAFF
TRBJ2-7 - TRBV9 TGTGCCAGCAGCGTAGGGGACACCCCTTCCTACGAGCAGTACTTC CASSVGDTPSYEQYF
TRBJ2-3 TRBD2 TRBV7-2 TGTGCCAGCAGTCCATCTAGCGGGAGTCTCACAGATACGCAGTATTTT CASSPSSGSLTDTQYF
TRBJ1-2 - TRBV6-5 TGTGCCAGCAGTTACTCGGGCAGGGCGAACTATGGCTACACCTTC CASSYSGRANYGYTF
TRBJ2-5 - TRBV6-6 TGTGCCAGCAGTTACTCTCCGGAGACCCAGTACTTC CASSYSPETQYF
TRBJ2-3 - TRBV10-3 TGTGCCATCAGTGAAAAGTGGGAGAGGGAGAGCACAGATACGCAGTATTTT CAISEKWERESTDTQYF
TRBJ2-7 - TRBV11-2 TGTGCCAGCAGCTTAGATCGTGGGGGAACCTACGAGCAGTACTTC CASSLDRGGTYEQYF
TRBJ2-3 - TRBV7-8 TGTGCCAGCAGCTTAGTTTTGGGGGAAGGCACAGATACGCAGTATTTT CASSLVLGEGTDTQYF
TRBJ2-7 - TRBV7-9 TGTGCCAGCAGCCAGGACAGCTACGAGCAGTACTTC CASSQDSYEQYF